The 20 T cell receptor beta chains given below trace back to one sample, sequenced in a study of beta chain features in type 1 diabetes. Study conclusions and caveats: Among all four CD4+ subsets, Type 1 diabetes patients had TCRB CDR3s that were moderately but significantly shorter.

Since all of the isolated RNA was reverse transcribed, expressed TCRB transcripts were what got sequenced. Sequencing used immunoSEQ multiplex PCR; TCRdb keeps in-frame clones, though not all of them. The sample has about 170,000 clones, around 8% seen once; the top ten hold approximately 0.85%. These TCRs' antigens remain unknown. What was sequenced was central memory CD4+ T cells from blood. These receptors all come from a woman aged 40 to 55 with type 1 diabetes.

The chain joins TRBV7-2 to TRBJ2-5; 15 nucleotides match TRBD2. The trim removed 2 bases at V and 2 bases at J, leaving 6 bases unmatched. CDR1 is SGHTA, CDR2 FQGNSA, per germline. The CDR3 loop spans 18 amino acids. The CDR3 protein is CASSLRTSGGARQETQYF. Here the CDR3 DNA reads TGTGCCAGCAGCTTACGGACTAGCGGGGGGGCCCGTCAAGAGACCCAGTACTTC.

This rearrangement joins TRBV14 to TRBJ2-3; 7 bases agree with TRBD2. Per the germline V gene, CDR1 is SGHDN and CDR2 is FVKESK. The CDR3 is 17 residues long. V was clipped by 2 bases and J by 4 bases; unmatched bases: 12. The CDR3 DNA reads TGTGCCAGCAGCCAAATTTCACGGCGGGGGTCTTCAGATACGCAGTATTTT. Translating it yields CASSQISRRGSSDTQYF.

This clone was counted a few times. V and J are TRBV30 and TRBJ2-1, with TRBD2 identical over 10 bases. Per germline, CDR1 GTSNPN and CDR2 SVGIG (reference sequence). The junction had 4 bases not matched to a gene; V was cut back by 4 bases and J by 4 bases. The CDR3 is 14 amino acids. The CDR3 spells CAWTSGRGYNEQFF. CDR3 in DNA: TGTGCCTGGACTAGCGGGAGAGGGTACAATGAGCAGTTCTTC.

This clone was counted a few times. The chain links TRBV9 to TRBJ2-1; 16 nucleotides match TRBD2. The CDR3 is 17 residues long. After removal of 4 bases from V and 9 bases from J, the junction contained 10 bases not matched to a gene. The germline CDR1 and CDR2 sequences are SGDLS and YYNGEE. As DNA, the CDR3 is TGTGCCAGCAGCCCTCGGCCGGGACTAGCGGGAGGGGGTGAGCAGTTCTTC. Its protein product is CASSPRPGLAGGGEQFF.

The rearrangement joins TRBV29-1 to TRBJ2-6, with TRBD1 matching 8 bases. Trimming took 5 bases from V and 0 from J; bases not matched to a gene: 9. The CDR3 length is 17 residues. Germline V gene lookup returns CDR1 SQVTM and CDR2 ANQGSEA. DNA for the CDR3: TGCAGCGTTTCTGACAGGGGACGCGCCTCTGGGGCCAACGTCCTGACTTTC. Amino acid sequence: CSVSDRGRASGANVLTF.

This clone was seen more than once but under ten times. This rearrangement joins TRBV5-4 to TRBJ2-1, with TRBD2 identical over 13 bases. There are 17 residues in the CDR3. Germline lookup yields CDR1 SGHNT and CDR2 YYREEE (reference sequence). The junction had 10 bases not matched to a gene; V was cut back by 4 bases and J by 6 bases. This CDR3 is CASSGTSGGATFNEQFF. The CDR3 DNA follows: TGTGCCAGCAGCGGAACTAGCGGGGGGGCCACTTTCAATGAGCAGTTCTTC.

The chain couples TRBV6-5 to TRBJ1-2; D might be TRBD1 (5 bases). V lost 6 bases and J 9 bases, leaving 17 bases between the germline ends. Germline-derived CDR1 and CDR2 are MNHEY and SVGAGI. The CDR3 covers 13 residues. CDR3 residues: CASSRQSTMRYTF. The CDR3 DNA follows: TGTGCCAGCAGCAGACAGAGCACTATGCGCTACACCTTC.

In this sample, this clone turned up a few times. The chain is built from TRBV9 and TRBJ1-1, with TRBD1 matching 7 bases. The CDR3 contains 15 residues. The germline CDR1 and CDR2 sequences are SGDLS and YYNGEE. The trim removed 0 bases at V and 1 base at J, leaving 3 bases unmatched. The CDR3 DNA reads TGTGCCAGCAGCGTAGTCGCAGGGGGGAACACTGAAGCTTTCTTT. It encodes CASSVVAGGNTEAFF.

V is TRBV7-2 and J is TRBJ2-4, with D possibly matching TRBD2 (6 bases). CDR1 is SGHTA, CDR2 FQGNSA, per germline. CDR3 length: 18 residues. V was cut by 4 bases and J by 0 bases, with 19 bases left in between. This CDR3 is CASSSRGATSIAKNIQYF. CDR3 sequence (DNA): TGTGCCAGCAGCTCCCGCGGGGCTACTTCTATAGCCAAAAACATTCAGTACTTC. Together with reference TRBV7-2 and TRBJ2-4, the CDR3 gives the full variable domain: GAGVSQSPSNKVTEKGKDVELRCDPISGHTALYWYRQSLGQGLEFLIYFQGNSAPDKSGLPSDRFSAERTGGSVSTLTIQRTQQEDSAVYLCASSSRGATSIAKNIQYFGAGTRLSVL.

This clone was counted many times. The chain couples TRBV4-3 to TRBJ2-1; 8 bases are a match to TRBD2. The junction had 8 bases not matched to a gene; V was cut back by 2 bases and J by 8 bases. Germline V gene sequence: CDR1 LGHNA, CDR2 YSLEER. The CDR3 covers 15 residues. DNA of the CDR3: TGCGCCAGCAGCCAATTCGGGGGGGCCTCGGATGAGCAGTTCTTC. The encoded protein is CASSQFGGASDEQFF.

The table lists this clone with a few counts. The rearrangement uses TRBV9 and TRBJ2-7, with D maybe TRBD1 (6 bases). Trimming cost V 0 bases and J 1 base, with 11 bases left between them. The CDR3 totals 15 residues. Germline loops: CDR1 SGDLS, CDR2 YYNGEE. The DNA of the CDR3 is TGTGCCAGCAGCGTAGGCCGGACAGTTTCCTACGAGCAGTACTTC. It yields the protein CASSVGRTVSYEQYF.

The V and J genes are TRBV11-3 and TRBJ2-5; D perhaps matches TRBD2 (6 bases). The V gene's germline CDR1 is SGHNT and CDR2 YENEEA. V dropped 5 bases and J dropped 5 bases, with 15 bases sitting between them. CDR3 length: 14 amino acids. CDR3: CASSLGTGVETQYF. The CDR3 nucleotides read TGTGCCAGCAGCCTCGGGACGGGGGTCGAGACCCAGTACTTC.

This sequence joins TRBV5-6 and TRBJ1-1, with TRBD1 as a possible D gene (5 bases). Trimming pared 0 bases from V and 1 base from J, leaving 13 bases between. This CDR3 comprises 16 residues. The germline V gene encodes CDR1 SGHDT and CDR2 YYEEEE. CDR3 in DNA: TGTGCCAGCAGCTTGGGGGGGTTGGGAGGGAACACTGAAGCTTTCTTT. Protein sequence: CASSLGGLGGNTEAFF.

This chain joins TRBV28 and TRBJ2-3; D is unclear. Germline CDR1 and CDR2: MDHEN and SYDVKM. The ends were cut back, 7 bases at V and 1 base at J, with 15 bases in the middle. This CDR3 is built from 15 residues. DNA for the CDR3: TGTGCCAGCACTCGCCTCGGGTTGGGCACAGATACGCAGTATTTT. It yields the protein CASTRLGLGTDTQYF.

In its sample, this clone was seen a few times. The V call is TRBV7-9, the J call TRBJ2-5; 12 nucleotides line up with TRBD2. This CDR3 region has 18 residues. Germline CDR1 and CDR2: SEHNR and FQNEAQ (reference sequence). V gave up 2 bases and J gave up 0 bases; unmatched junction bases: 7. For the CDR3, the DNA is TGTGCCAGCAGCTTAAGGATAGCTAGCGGGAGGGACCAAGAGACCCAGTACTTC. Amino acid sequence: CASSLRIASGRDQETQYF.

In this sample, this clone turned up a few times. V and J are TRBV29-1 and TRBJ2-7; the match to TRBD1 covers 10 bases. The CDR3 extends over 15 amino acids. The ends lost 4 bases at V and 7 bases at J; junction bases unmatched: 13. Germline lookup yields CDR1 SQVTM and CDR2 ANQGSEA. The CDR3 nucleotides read TGCAGCGTTGCACAGACAGGGGGCGGACTCAAGGAGCAGTACTTC. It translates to CSVAQTGGGLKEQYF.

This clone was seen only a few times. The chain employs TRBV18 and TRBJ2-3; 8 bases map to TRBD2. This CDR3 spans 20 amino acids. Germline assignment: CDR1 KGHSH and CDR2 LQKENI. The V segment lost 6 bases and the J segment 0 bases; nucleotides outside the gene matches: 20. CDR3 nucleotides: TGTGCCAGCTCCAGACTAGCGAGCGGCGGGGCCCCATCTAGCACAGATACGCAGTATTTT. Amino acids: CASSRLASGGAPSSTDTQYF.

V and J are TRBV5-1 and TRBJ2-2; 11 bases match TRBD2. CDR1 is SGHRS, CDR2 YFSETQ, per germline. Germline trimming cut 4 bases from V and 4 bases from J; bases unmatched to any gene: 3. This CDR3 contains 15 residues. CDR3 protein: CASSAGLAVTGELFF. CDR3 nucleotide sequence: TGCGCCAGCAGCGCGGGACTAGCGGTCACCGGGGAGCTGTTTTTT.

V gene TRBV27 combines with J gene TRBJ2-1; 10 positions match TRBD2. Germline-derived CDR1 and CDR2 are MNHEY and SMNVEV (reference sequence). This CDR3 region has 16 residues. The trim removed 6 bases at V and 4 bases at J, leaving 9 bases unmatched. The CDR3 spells CASRLLAGVGYNEQFF. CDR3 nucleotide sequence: TGTGCCAGCAGACTTCTAGCGGGAGTGGGGTACAATGAGCAGTTCTTC.

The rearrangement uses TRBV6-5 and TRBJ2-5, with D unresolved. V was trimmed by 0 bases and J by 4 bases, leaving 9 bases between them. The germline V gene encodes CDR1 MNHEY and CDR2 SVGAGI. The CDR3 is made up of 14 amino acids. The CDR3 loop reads CASSYSGTPETQYF. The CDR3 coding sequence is TGTGCCAGCAGTTACTCGGGCACCCCAGAGACCCAGTACTTC.